Following are 25 T cell receptor beta chains from one sample sequenced in a study of blood T cell repertoires in COVID-19. Assay: immunoSEQ multiplex PCR; the TCRdb copy retains only in-frame clones and omits some. The repertoire holds about 74,000 clones, with 65% to 85% as singletons. The sample taken for sequencing was peripheral blood. Receptor source: a man aged 65 to 79 with active or convalescent COVID-19.

V and J are TRBV5-1 and TRBJ2-2; 8 positions match TRBD2. The CDR3 runs 18 residues. The ends lost 2 bases at V and 4 bases at J; junction bases unmatched: 13. Germline values: CDR1 SGHRS, CDR2 YFSETQ. CDR3 sequence (DNA): TGCGCCAGCAGCTTTACTCCGGGACTAGAGCTCTCCACCGGGGAGCTGTTTTTT. Translating it yields CASSFTPGLELSTGELFF.

The rearrangement links TRBV11-3 to TRBJ2-1; TRBD2 aligns across 11 bases. The CDR3 contains 16 residues. The J segment lost 4 bases and the V segment lost 4 bases, leaving 6 bases of the junction unmatched. Germline assignment: CDR1 SGHNT and CDR2 YENEEA. In DNA, the CDR3 is TGTGCCAGCAGCTCACAGGTAGCGGGGGGGTACAATGAGCAGTTCTTC. Translation: CASSSQVAGGYNEQFF.

This sequence joins TRBV12-3 or TRBV12-4 and TRBJ2-1; perhaps TRBD2 as D (7 bases). With 8 bases removed from V and 4 bases from J, the gap between germline ends came to 12 bases. CDR3 length: 13 amino acids. The CDR3 DNA sequence: TGTGCCAGCCCCGGGGGGCTATACAATGAGCAGTTCTTC. This gives the protein CASPGGLYNEQFF.

The chain combines TRBV24-1 with TRBJ2-3, with 9 bases aligning to TRBD2. This CDR3 has 15 amino acids. Germline CDR1 KGHDR, CDR2 SFDVKD. The junction had 3 bases not matched to a gene; V was cut back by 2 bases and J by 4 bases. The DNA of the CDR3 is TGTGCCACCAGTGATTACGCGGGGGGGGCAGATACGCAGTATTTT. It is translated as CATSDYAGGADTQYF.

The rearrangement joins TRBV6-5 to TRBJ1-5; D gene unclear. Germline values: CDR1 MNHEY, CDR2 SVGAGI. The germline V and J ends were trimmed by 5 bases and 2 bases, with 13 bases remaining between them. The CDR3 sequence is 15 residues long. As DNA, the CDR3 is TGTGCCAGCAGTCGGACTGAGGGAGGCAATCAGCCCCAGCATTTT. Its translation is CASSRTEGGNQPQHF.

This clone showed up just a few times. J is TRBJ1-4 and V is TRBV28, with 8 bases lining up with TRBD1. V was pared by 5 bases and J by 6 bases, with 11 bases of the junction left unmatched. Germline V gene data show CDR1 as MDHEN and CDR2 as SYDVKM. CDR3 size: 16 residues. The CDR3 region has the DNA TGTGCCAGCAGTGCTTACCAGGGGGCTGTAGATGAAAAACTGTTTTTT. It specifies CASSAYQGAVDEKLFF.

This clone was recorded a few times. The V call is TRBV24-1, the J call TRBJ2-5; 7 nucleotides agree with TRBD1. Germline V lookup: CDR1 KGHDR, CDR2 SFDVKD. J was trimmed by 5 bases and V by 3 bases; bases with no gene match: 11. The CDR3 sequence is 16 residues long. The chain's CDR3 is CATSDRDRKAWETQYF. CDR3 DNA sequence: TGTGCCACCAGTGATCGGGACAGAAAGGCATGGGAGACCCAGTACTTC.

This rearrangement joins TRBV28 to TRBJ2-7; 11 positions agree with TRBD1. CDR1 MDHEN and CDR2 SYDVKM come from the germline V gene. CDR3 length equals 16 residues. Losses at the gene ends were 1 base for V and 6 bases for J; bases not matched to a gene: 8. The CDR3 DNA reads as TGTGCCAGCAGTTTATCCGGACAGGGGGCGGCGGCCGAGCAGTACTTC. Its translation is CASSLSGQGAAAEQYF.

The rearrangement uses TRBV7-6 and TRBJ1-3; D gene unclear. V dropped 1 base and J dropped 14 bases, with 9 bases sitting between them. CDR3 size: 11 residues. Germline CDR1 is SGHVS and CDR2 is FNYEAQ. The CDR3 loop is CASSLEYQLYF. The CDR3 DNA follows: TGTGCCAGCAGCTTAGAGTATCAGTTATATTTT. Variable domain in full (rest from reference TRBV7-6 and TRBJ1-3): GAGVSQSPRYKVTKRGQDVALRCDPISGHVSLYWYRQALGQGPEFLTYFNYEAQQDKSGLPNDRFSAERPEGSISTLTIQRTEQRDSAMYRCASSLEYQLYFGEGSWLTVV.

V is TRBV6-5 and J is TRBJ2-3; D is undetermined. Germline lookup yields CDR1 MNHEY and CDR2 SVGAGI. Trimming pared 8 bases from V and 0 bases from J, leaving 12 bases between. The length of the CDR3 is 14 residues. CDR3 sequence: CASGNLASTDTQYF. The CDR3 DNA reads as TGTGCCAGCGGTAACTTGGCTAGCACAGATACGCAGTATTTT.

This chain connects TRBV19 to TRBJ1-4; 8 bases fit TRBD1. The CDR3 is 14 amino acids. Per the germline V gene, CDR1 is LNHDA and CDR2 is SQIVND (reference sequence). The V and J ends lost 4 bases and 8 bases, in that order; junction bases with no gene match: 6. CDR3 sequence reads: CASSTRTGYEKLFF. The CDR3 region has the DNA TGTGCCAGTAGTACCAGGACAGGGTACGAAAAACTGTTTTTT.

This chain links TRBV6-6 with TRBJ1-4; 7 bases are a match to TRBD1. V shed 5 bases and J 4 bases; nucleotides not matched to a gene: 7. The CDR3 loop spans 15 amino acids. The germline V gene encodes CDR1 MNHNY and CDR2 SVGAGI (reference sequence). The CDR3 loop reads CASSKQGIGNEKLFF. In nucleotides, the CDR3 is TGTGCCAGCAGTAAACAGGGGATAGGTAATGAAAAACTGTTTTTT.

This rearrangement joins TRBV6-5 to TRBJ1-3, with D possibly TRBD1 on 6 matching bases. Germline CDR1 is MNHEY and CDR2 is SVGAGI. This CDR3 is 15 amino acids long. V was trimmed by 6 bases and J by 0 bases, leaving 12 bases between them. The CDR3 protein is CASSLGQSSGNTIYF. CDR3 DNA sequence: TGTGCCAGCAGCCTCGGACAGAGCTCTGGAAACACCATATATTTT.

This chain connects TRBV29-1 to TRBJ1-4, with 9 bases identical to TRBD1. The CDR3 loop spans 13 amino acids. The ends lost 6 bases at V and 5 bases at J; junction bases unmatched: 4. Germline CDR1 reads SQVTM; CDR2 reads ANQGSEA. CDR3 sequence: CSVTGTGNEKLFF. CDR3 coding DNA: TGCAGCGTGACCGGGACAGGGAATGAAAAACTGTTTTTT.

The chain uses TRBV10-3 and TRBJ1-5; 9 positions agree with TRBD1. The junction had 6 bases not matched to a gene; V was cut back by 3 bases and J by 9 bases. In germline, CDR1 is ENHRY, CDR2 SYGVKD. CDR3 length equals 14 residues. The CDR3 region is CAISDDRGKGPQHF. The CDR3 nucleotides are TGTGCCATCAGTGACGACAGGGGGAAGGGGCCCCAGCATTTT.

This chain connects TRBV5-1 to TRBJ1-6; the D gene is possibly TRBD1 (6 bases). Trimming stripped 4 bases from V and 14 bases from J, with 19 bases between. The CDR3 is 14 residues long. CDR1 and CDR2 from the germline V gene are SGHRS and YFSETQ. The CDR3: CASSPGQGIEALHF. CDR3 sequence (DNA): TGCGCCAGCAGCCCCGGGCAGGGGATTGAGGCCCTCCACTTT.

In its sample, this clone was seen a few times. The chain carries TRBV7-3 and TRBJ2-7; 7 nucleotides agree with TRBD2. The junction had 15 bases not matched to a gene; V was cut back by 4 bases and J by 0 bases. The CDR3 is made up of 18 amino acids. Germline V gene lookup returns CDR1 SGHTA and CDR2 FQGTGA. The CDR3 nucleotides read TGTGCCAGCAGCTCAAAGCGGGGTGCCGGGGTAACCTCCTACGAGCAGTACTTC. It translates to CASSSKRGAGVTSYEQYF.

The chain employs TRBV7-2 and TRBJ2-2, with D possibly matching TRBD2 (7 bases). CDR3 length: 16 residues. Germline-derived CDR1 and CDR2 are SGHTA and FQGNSA. The V end was cut by 5 bases, the J end by 4 bases, with 17 bases between. The CDR3 region is CASSVVGGPSTGELFF. CDR3 coding DNA: TGTGCCAGCAGCGTGGTGGGGGGGCCGAGCACCGGGGAGCTGTTTTTT.

CDR3 residues: CASSPGGSGANVLTF. CDR3 sequence (DNA): TGTGCCAGCAGTCCCGGGGGGAGTGGGGCCAACGTCCTGACTTTC. The V call is TRBV6-4, the J call TRBJ2-6; TRBD2 matches at 7 bases. The V gene's germline CDR1 is MRHNA and CDR2 SNTAGT. V lost 5 bases, J lost 3 bases, and 4 bases stayed unmatched. CDR3 size: 15 residues.

The rearrangement links TRBV2 to TRBJ2-1, with 9 bases matching TRBD2. V shed 7 bases and J 4 bases; nucleotides not matched to a gene: 8. This CDR3 has 15 residues. CDR1 and CDR2 (germline): SNHLY, FYNNEI. CDR3 residues: CASKLAGARYNEQFF. CDR3 DNA sequence: TGTGCCAGCAAATTAGCGGGGGCCCGATACAATGAGCAGTTCTTC.

J is TRBJ1-1 and V is TRBV2; no firm D call. Trimming took 4 bases from V and 0 from J, leaving 9 bases between them. CDR1 and CDR2 from the germline V gene are SNHLY and FYNNEI. This CDR3 is built from 14 residues. The CDR3 region is CASSVVQVNTEAFF. CDR3 DNA sequence: TGTGCCAGCAGTGTTGTTCAGGTGAACACTGAAGCTTTCTTT.

The rearrangement joins TRBV5-1 to TRBJ1-6, with D possibly being TRBD1 (6 bases). The CDR3 has 16 amino acids. Germline values: CDR1 SGHRS, CDR2 YFSETQ. The V and J ends lost 3 bases and 10 bases respectively, with 20 bases between them. CDR3: CASSWGQGQLVSPLHF. DNA of the CDR3: TGCGCCAGCAGCTGGGGGCAGGGGCAACTTGTCTCACCCCTCCACTTT.

The chain carries TRBV6-6 and TRBJ2-7, with unresolved D. The CDR3 spans 14 residues. Looked up from germline, CDR1 is MNHNY and CDR2 is SVGAGI (reference sequence). Trimming shortened V by 0 bases and J by 7 bases, and 13 bases separated the two germline ends. CDR3 bases: TGTGCCAGCAGTTACTCCTCCCCCCCCTCGGAGCAGTACTTC. It encodes CASSYSSPPSEQYF.

The rearrangement joins TRBV19 to TRBJ1-1; no firm D call. Germline CDR1 and CDR2: LNHDA and SQIVND (reference sequence). The germline V and J ends were trimmed by 5 bases and 5 bases, with 9 bases remaining between them. The CDR3 is 12 residues long. For the CDR3, the DNA is TGTGCCAGTAGTGAGTCGGGGACTGAAGCTTTCTTT. Amino acid sequence: CASSESGTEAFF.

The chain employs TRBV29-1 and TRBJ2-1; D not certain. CDR1 SQVTM and CDR2 ANQGSEA come from the germline V gene. The CDR3 contains 9 residues. V was pared by 7 bases and J by 9 bases, with 7 bases between. The CDR3 is CSAYGEQFF. DNA of the CDR3: TGCAGCGCCTATGGTGAGCAGTTCTTC.